One T cell receptor (beta chain) is described in this entry. This entry comes from a study of blood T cell repertoires in COVID-19. Study background: Italy, Spain and the United States were the sources of the convalescent and acute COVID-19 samples. Sources were T cells, B-cell-depleted T cells, or PBMCs; the material itself was cDNA or gDNA.

Original processing notes: Nucleated cell counts were estimated from reference gene primer amplification. Sequencing was performed with immunoSEQ multiplex PCR; in TCRdb, only in-frame clones are kept and a portion is missing. The V and J calls and clone size are taken from that table; D and trimming were inferred from the DNA. Here the sample spans roughly 230,000 clones, more than 65% being singletons. V lost 3 bases, J lost 5 bases, and 16 bases stayed unmatched. The germline V gene encodes CDR1 SGHDT and CDR2 YYEEEE. This CDR3 region has 19 residues. The origin of this receptor is a man aged 45 to 65 with active or convalescent COVID-19. The chain employs TRBV5-6 and TRBJ2-5, with 13 bases identical to TRBD2. The sequencing sample was made of peripheral blood. The CDR3 is CASSWPTSSGLAGLETQYF. CDR3 sequence (DNA): TGTGCCAGCAGCTGGCCCACCTCTTCGGGACTAGCGGGGTTGGAGACCCAGTACTTC.